This TCR beta chain was sequenced in a study of blood T cell repertoires in COVID-19. On the study more broadly: Some COVID-19 samples were acute and others convalescent; all came from the United States, Italy and Spain. T cells, B-cell-depleted T cells, or PBMCs provided the cDNA or gDNA that served as material.

Original analysis: It was from reference gene primer amplification that nucleated cell counts were estimated. Repertoires were generated with immunoSEQ multiplex PCR, while TCRdb's copy carries only in-frame clones and drops some. That table furnishes V, J and clone size, whereas the DNA furnished D and trimming. The sample lists about 80,000 clones, over 80% occurring once. The germline V gene encodes CDR1 PRHDT and CDR2 FYEKMQ (reference sequence). Trimming took 5 bases from V and 11 from J; bases not matched to a gene: 2. The CDR3 has 11 amino acids. Specimen: peripheral blood. The TCR was taken from a man in his fifties or sixties with acute or convalescent COVID-19. The rearrangement joins TRBV13 to TRBJ1-1; 10 bases agree with TRBD1. For the CDR3, the DNA is TGTGCCAGCAGCATGGGACAGGGGGCTTTCTTT. Translated: CASSMGQGAFF.